Following are 23 T cell receptor beta chains from one sample sequenced in a study of technical replicates of blood from a few donors. This table comes from immunoSEQ multiplex PCR, and its TCRdb copy is limited to in-frame clones, with some not included. The repertoire holds 79,000 or so clones, with about 93% as singletons. Sequencing input: T cells isolated from PBMCs. These TCRs come from a human donor in good health.

CDR3 coding DNA: TGTGCCAGCAGTTTAATAGCAGGGGCCGAGCAGTACTTC. It codes for CASSLIAGAEQYF. This chain uses TRBV28 with TRBJ2-7, with a possible D match to TRBD1 (6 bases). V lost 2 bases and J lost 6, with 11 bases in between. The V gene's germline CDR1 is MDHEN and CDR2 SYDVKM. This CDR3 has 13 residues.

J is TRBJ2-5 and V is TRBV30; 8 positions agree with TRBD1. This CDR3 contains 12 residues. The germline V gene has CDR1 GTSNPN and CDR2 SVGIG (reference sequence). V was pared by 2 bases and J by 5 bases, with 1 base of the junction left unmatched. CDR3 in DNA: TGTGCCTGGAGTCGGACAGGGGAGACCCAGTACTTC. Amino acids: CAWSRTGETQYF.

The genes are TRBV4-2 and TRBJ2-7; tentative D call: TRBD1 (5 bases). Trimming removed 1 base from V and 0 bases from J, with 7 bases in between. Germline V CDR1 and CDR2: LGHNA, YNFKEQ. This CDR3 has 14 amino acids. CDR3 nucleotides: TGTGCCAGCAGCCAAGTTACAGGCTCCTACGAGCAGTACTTC. Protein: CASSQVTGSYEQYF.

The chain's CDR3 is CASSAATRNEKLFF. CDR3 sequence (DNA): TGTGCCAGCAGCGCCGCGACAAGGAATGAAAAACTGTTTTTT. This rearrangement joins TRBV7-2 to TRBJ1-4; D unclear. The germline V and J ends were trimmed by 5 bases and 5 bases, with 12 bases remaining between them. CDR1 and CDR2 (germline): SGHTA, FQGNSA. This CDR3 comprises 14 residues.

V gene TRBV7-9 combines with J gene TRBJ2-5; possible D gene TRBD1, 5 bases. With 5 bases removed from V and 3 bases from J, the gap between germline ends came to 13 bases. There are 14 residues in the CDR3. From germline, CDR1 is SEHNR and CDR2 FQNEAQ (reference sequence). The CDR3 sequence is CASSPLLQEETQYF. The CDR3 DNA is TGTGCCAGCAGCCCGCTACTACAGGAAGAGACCCAGTACTTC.

The CDR3, as DNA: TGCGCCAGCAGCGCAACAGGGACTCAGCCCCAGCATTTT. Amino acid sequence: CASSATGTQPQHF. The V and J genes are TRBV10-1 and TRBJ1-5, with D possibly TRBD1 on 6 matching bases. Trimming took off 6 bases at V and 6 bases at J, with 12 bases between the two ends. The CDR3 extends over 13 amino acids. The germline V gene encodes CDR1 WNHNN and CDR2 SYGVQD (reference sequence).

This chain links TRBV19 with TRBJ1-2; 9 nucleotides agree with TRBD1. Germline CDR1 reads LNHDA; CDR2 reads SQIVND (reference sequence). V was clipped by 3 bases and J by 2 bases; unmatched bases: 1. The CDR3 is made up of 14 amino acids. The CDR3 sequence: CASSMGQGNYGYTF. The CDR3 DNA sequence: TGTGCCAGTAGTATGGGACAGGGAAACTATGGCTACACCTTC.

This chain joins TRBV28 and TRBJ1-1, with 8 bases fitting TRBD1. The V and J ends lost 3 bases and 5 bases, in that order; junction bases with no gene match: 5. From germline, CDR1 is MDHEN and CDR2 SYDVKM. The CDR3 consists of 14 residues. The CDR3 sequence is CASSFHRGRTEAFF. In nucleotides, the CDR3 is TGTGCCAGCAGTTTTCACAGGGGGAGAACTGAAGCTTTCTTT.

This rearrangement joins TRBV5-1 to TRBJ2-1; 10 nucleotides align to TRBD1. V dropped 4 bases and J dropped 6; count of bases not matched to a gene: 4. The CDR3 covers 14 residues. The germline V gene has CDR1 SGHRS and CDR2 YFSETQ. The CDR3 spells CASSTGQGGNEQFF. In DNA form, the CDR3 reads TGCGCCAGCAGCACCGGACAGGGGGGCAATGAGCAGTTCTTC.

This rearrangement joins TRBV4-2 to TRBJ2-7; TRBD1 matches 8 bases. The length of the CDR3 is 16 residues. Germline loops: CDR1 LGHNA, CDR2 YNFKEQ. After removal of 4 bases from V and 4 bases from J, the junction contained 12 bases not matched to a gene. CDR3 loop: CASSPKPGQVLYEQYF. DNA of the CDR3: TGTGCCAGCAGCCCTAAGCCGGGACAGGTCCTATACGAGCAGTACTTC.

J is TRBJ2-7 and V is TRBV6-5, with TRBD2 as a possible D gene (6 bases). The germline gives CDR1 MNHEY, CDR2 SVGAGI. The CDR3 consists of 13 residues. Trimming took 6 bases from V and 7 from J, leaving 16 bases between them. CDR3 sequence: CASSLAGRGEQYF. The DNA for the CDR3 is TGTGCCAGCAGCCTTGCGGGGCGAGGGGAGCAGTACTTC.

The chain links TRBV9 to TRBJ2-7, with TRBD2 matching over 13 bases. The CDR3 runs to 15 residues. Germline CDR1 and CDR2: SGDLS and YYNGEE. V gave up 3 bases and J gave up 2 bases; unmatched junction bases: 2. The CDR3 protein is CASSGGLAGAYEQYF. The CDR3 DNA reads as TGTGCCAGCAGCGGTGGACTAGCGGGGGCCTACGAGCAGTACTTC.

A few counts support this clone. The rearrangement joins TRBV25-1 to TRBJ1-1; D call uncertain. The CDR3 is made up of 13 amino acids. Trimming took off 4 bases at V and 2 bases at J, with 8 bases between the two ends. The germline gives CDR1 MGHDK, CDR2 SYGVNS. CDR3 in amino acids: CASSGGGNTEAFF. The CDR3 DNA follows: TGTGCCAGCAGTGGAGGTGGAAACACTGAAGCTTTCTTT.

The chain combines TRBV27 with TRBJ2-1, with D possibly TRBD2 on 6 matching bases. CDR1 is MNHEY, CDR2 SMNVEV, per germline (reference sequence). The ends were cut back, 4 bases at V and 5 bases at J, with 12 bases in the middle. The CDR3 loop spans 14 amino acids. The CDR3 loop is CASSYSGYNNEQFF. In nucleotides, the CDR3 is TGTGCCAGCAGTTATAGCGGATATAACAATGAGCAGTTCTTC.

The J gene is TRBJ1-5, the V gene TRBV23-1, with no clear D. TRBV23-1 carries the ORF label, with uncertain function. V shed 6 bases and J shed 8 bases, with 11 bases lying between them. This CDR3 has 12 amino acids. This chain's CDR3 is CASSGLREPQHF. In DNA, the CDR3 is TGCGCCAGCAGCGGACTACGGGAGCCCCAGCATTTT.

A remark on this clone: At one end, the junction sequence differs from germline, possibly due to a read error. The gene calls are TRBV7-7 and TRBJ2-7, with 7 positions matching TRBD1. Germline lookup yields CDR1 SSHAT and CDR2 FNYEAQ (reference sequence). The CDR3 has 15 residues. CDR3 amino acids: CASSSGRDRGYEQYF. In DNA, the CDR3 is TGTGCTAGCAGCTCGGGCCGGGACAGAGGCTACGAGCAGTACTTC.

This chain joins TRBV9 and TRBJ1-2; 11 bases fit TRBD1. The length of the CDR3 is 15 residues. The V gene's germline CDR1 is SGDLS and CDR2 YYNGEE. With 3 bases clipped from V and 10 bases from J, the junction kept 11 bases outside the gene matches. The CDR3 sequence is CASSAWTGGDSVYTF. CDR3 sequence (DNA): TGTGCCAGCAGCGCTTGGACAGGGGGCGACTCCGTCTACACCTTC.

The chain joins TRBV5-4 to TRBJ2-2, with 7 nucleotides matching TRBD2. Germline V CDR1 and CDR2: SGHNT, YYREEE (reference sequence). V shed 2 bases and J 3 bases; nucleotides not matched to a gene: 4. The CDR3 length is 15 residues. The CDR3 sequence: CASSLGAGYTGELFF. The CDR3 DNA reads TGTGCCAGCAGCTTAGGAGCGGGATACACCGGGGAGCTGTTTTTT.

J is TRBJ1-4 and V is TRBV19, with no clear D. The V and J ends lost 5 bases and 1 base respectively, with 8 bases between them. CDR1 is LNHDA and CDR2 is SQIVND in the germline V gene (reference sequence). This CDR3 has 14 amino acids. The CDR3 spells CASSDGGTNEKLFF. CDR3 sequence (DNA): TGTGCCAGTAGTGATGGAGGAACTAATGAAAAACTGTTTTTT.

The V call is TRBV21-1, the J call TRBJ2-3; the table assigns TRBD2, which was not confirmed against the DNA. TRBV21-1 counts as a pseudogene. This CDR3 has 18 residues. This chain's CDR3 is CASSKTTGGTTSTDTQYF. CDR3 nucleotide sequence: TGTGCCAGCAGCAAAACTACGGGAGGCACGACTAGCACAGATACGCAGTATTTT.

In DNA form, the CDR3 reads TGTGCCAGCAGCGCCAGTGGGGCAGGGGGCGCAGGAGACTATGGCTACACCTTC. It encodes CASSASGAGGAGDYGYTF. This rearrangement joins TRBV9 to TRBJ1-2; 8 positions agree with TRBD1. Germline CDR1 reads SGDLS; CDR2 reads YYNGEE. Unmatched junction bases numbered 16, after V lost 3 bases and J lost 3 bases. This CDR3 region has 18 residues.

The rearrangement links TRBV18 to TRBJ2-5; D is perhaps TRBD1 (5 bases). Germline-derived CDR1 and CDR2 are KGHSH and LQKENI. V was clipped by 3 bases and J by 2 bases, with 10 bases between them. This CDR3 has 14 residues. CDR3 DNA sequence: TGTGCCAGCTCACCTGGACAAACTCAAGAGACCCAGTACTTC. Its protein is CASSPGQTQETQYF.

The chain uses TRBV12-5 and TRBJ2-5, with 7 bases that match TRBD2. CDR1 and CDR2 (germline): LGHNT, FRNRAP. The CDR3 is 15 residues long. The junction had 5 bases not matched to a gene; V was cut back by 2 bases and J by 2 bases. For the CDR3, the DNA is TGTGCTAGTGGTTTGCCGGGAGGACTACAAGAGACCCAGTACTTC. Protein sequence: CASGLPGGLQETQYF.